The present T cell receptor (beta chain) was sequenced within a study of blood T cell repertoires in COVID-19. Repertoires were generated with immunoSEQ multiplex PCR, while TCRdb's copy carries only in-frame clones and drops some. The sample shows 200,000 to 250,000 clones, 65% to 85% of them seen only once. After removal of 8 bases from V and 6 bases from J, the junction contained 7 bases not matched to a gene. There are 13 residues in the CDR3. The sample consisted of peripheral blood. This chain uses TRBV12-3 or TRBV12-4 with TRBJ1-2; 9 bases fit TRBD1. This sequence was found in a woman aged 30 to 39 with COVID-19, enrolled during active disease. CDR3 protein: CASLPDRGNGYTF. As DNA, the CDR3 is TGTGCCAGCCTACCAGACAGGGGGAATGGCTACACCTTC.